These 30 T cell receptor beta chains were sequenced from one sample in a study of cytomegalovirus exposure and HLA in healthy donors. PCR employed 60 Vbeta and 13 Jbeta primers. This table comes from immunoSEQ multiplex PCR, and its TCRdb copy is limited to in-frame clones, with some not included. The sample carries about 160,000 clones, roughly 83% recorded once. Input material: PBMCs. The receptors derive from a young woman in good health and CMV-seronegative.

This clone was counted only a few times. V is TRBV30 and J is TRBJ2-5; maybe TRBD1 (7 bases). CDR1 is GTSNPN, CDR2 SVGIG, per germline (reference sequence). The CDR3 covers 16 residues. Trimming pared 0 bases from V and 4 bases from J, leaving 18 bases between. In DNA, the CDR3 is TGTGCCTGGAGTGTAAGGCGGAGGGGGCAGGGAGAGACCCAGTACTTC. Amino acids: CAWSVRRRGQGETQYF.

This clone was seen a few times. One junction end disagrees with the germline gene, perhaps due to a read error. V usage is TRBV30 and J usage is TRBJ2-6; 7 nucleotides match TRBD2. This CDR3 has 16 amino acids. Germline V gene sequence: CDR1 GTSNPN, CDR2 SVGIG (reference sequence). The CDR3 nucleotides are TGTGCCTGGATGTTCGGGGGGATCTCTGGGGCCAACGGCCTGACTTTC. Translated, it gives CAWMFGGISGANGLTF. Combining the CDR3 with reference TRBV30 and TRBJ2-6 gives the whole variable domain SQTIHQWPATLVQPVGSPLSLECTVEGTSNPNLYWYRQAAGRGLQLLFYSVGIGQISSEVPQNLSASRPQDRQFILSSKKLLLSDSGFYLCAWMFGGISGANGLTFGAGSRLTVL.

The CDR3 protein is CAITGSNTEAFF. The DNA of the CDR3 is TGTGCCATCACAGGGTCGAACACTGAAGCTTTCTTT. This chain connects TRBV10-3 to TRBJ1-1; tentative D call: TRBD1 (5 bases). Germline V gives CDR1 ENHRY, CDR2 SYGVKD. This CDR3 region has 12 residues. The V gene lost 7 bases and the J gene lost 1 base, with 7 bases spanning the gap.

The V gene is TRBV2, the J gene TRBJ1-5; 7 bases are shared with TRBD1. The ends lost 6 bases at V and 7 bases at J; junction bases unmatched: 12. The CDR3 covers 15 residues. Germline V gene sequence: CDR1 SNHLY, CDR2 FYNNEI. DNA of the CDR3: TGTGCCAGCAGCGCCTTCGACAGGGTAATGCAGCCCCAGCATTTT. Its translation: CASSAFDRVMQPQHF.

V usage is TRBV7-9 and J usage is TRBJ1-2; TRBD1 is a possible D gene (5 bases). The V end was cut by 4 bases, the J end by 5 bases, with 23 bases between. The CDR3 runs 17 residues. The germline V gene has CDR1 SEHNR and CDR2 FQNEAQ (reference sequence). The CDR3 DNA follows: TGTGCCAGCAGCTCGCCATATTGGGACCCCGGGGGATATGGCTACACCTTC. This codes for CASSSPYWDPGGYGYTF. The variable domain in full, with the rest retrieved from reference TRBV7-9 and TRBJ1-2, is DTGVSQNPRHKITKRGQNVTFRCDPISEHNRLYWYRQTLGQGPEFLTYFQNEAQLEKSRLLSDRFSAERPKGSFSTLEIQRTEQGDSAMYLCASSSPYWDPGGYGYTFGSGTRLTVV.

CDR3 nucleotides: TGTGCCAGTAGTATAGTTTCCGGCTATGGCTACACCTTC. It specifies CASSIVSGYGYTF. This chain uses TRBV19 with TRBJ1-2; D gene ambiguous. Germline values: CDR1 LNHDA, CDR2 SQIVND (reference sequence). This CDR3 region has 13 residues. With 1 base removed from V and 4 bases from J, the gap between germline ends came to 7 bases.

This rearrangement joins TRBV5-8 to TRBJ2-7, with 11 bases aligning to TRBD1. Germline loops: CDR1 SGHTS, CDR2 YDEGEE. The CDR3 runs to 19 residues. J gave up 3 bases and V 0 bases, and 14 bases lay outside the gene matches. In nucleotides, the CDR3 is TGTGCCAGCAGCTTGGCCAACTCGGGACAGGGGGTGGAACTCTACGAGCAGTACTTC. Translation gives CASSLANSGQGVELYEQYF.

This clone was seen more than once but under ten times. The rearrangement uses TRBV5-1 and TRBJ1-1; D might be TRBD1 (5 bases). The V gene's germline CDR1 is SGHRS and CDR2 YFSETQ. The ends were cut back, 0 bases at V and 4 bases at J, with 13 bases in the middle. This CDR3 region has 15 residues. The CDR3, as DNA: TGCGCCAGCAGCTTGGTGGCCGGGGGGTCCACTGAAGCTTTCTTT. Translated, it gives CASSLVAGGSTEAFF.

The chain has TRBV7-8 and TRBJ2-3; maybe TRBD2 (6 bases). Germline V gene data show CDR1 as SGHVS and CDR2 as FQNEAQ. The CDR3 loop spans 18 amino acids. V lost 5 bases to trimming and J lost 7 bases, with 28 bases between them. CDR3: CASSPRPRRDLGVNTQYF. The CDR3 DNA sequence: TGTGCCAGCAGCCCACGACCGCGGCGGGACTTGGGGGTAAATACGCAGTATTTT.

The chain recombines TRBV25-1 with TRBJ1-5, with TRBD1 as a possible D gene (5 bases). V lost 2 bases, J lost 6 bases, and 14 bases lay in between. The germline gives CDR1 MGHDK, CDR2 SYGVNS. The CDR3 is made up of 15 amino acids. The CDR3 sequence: CASSETGRGGQPQHF. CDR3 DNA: TGTGCCAGCAGTGAAACCGGAAGGGGAGGTCAGCCCCAGCATTTT.

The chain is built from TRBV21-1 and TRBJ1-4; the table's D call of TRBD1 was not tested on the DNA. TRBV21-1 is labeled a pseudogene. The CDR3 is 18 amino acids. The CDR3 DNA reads TGTGCCAAACCCGGGACAGGGTGGCCTTCTTCAACTAATGAAAAACTGTTTTTT. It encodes CAKPGTGWPSSTNEKLFF.

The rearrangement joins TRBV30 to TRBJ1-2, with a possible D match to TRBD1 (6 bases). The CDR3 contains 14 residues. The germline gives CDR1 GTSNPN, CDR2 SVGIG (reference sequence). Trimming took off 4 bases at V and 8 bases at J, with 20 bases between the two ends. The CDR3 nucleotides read TGTGCCTGGATTCCCAGGGGTGTCTATAAGGGCTACACCTTC. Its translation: CAWIPRGVYKGYTF. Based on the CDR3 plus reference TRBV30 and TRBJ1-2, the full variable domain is SQTIHQWPATLVQPVGSPLSLECTVEGTSNPNLYWYRQAAGRGLQLLFYSVGIGQISSEVPQNLSASRPQDRQFILSSKKLLLSDSGFYLCAWIPRGVYKGYTFGSGTRLTVV.

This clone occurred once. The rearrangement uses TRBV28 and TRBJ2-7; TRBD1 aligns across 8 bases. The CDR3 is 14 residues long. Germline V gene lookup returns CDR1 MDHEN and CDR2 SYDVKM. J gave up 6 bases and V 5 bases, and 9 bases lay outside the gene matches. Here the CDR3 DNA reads TGTGCCAGCAGTATTGGACAGGGCCTCAGCGAGCAGTACTTC. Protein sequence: CASSIGQGLSEQYF. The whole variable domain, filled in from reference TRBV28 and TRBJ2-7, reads DVKVTQSSRYLVKRTGEKVFLECVQDMDHENMFWYRQDPGLGLRLIYFSYDVKMKEKGDIPEGYSVSREKKERFSLILESASTNQTSMYLCASSIGQGLSEQYFGPGTRLTVT.

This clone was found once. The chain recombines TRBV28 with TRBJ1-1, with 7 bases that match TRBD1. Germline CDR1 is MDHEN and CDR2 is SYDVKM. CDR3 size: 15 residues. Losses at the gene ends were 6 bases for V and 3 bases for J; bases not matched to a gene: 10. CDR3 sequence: CASSSIDRADTEAFF. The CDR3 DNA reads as TGTGCCAGCAGCTCTATCGACAGGGCTGACACTGAAGCTTTCTTT. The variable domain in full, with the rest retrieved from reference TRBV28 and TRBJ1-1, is DVKVTQSSRYLVKRTGEKVFLECVQDMDHENMFWYRQDPGLGLRLIYFSYDVKMKEKGDIPEGYSVSREKKERFSLILESASTNQTSMYLCASSSIDRADTEAFFGQGTRLTVV.

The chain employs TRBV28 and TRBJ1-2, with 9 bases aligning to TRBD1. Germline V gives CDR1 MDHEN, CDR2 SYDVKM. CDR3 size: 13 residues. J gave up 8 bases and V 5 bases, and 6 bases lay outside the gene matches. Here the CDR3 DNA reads TGTGCCAGCAGTACTGACAGGGGGGGCGGCTACACCTTC. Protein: CASSTDRGGGYTF.

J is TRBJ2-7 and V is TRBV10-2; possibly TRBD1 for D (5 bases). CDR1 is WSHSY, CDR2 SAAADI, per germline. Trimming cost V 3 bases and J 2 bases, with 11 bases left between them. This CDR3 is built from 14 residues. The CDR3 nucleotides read TGCGCCAGCAGTGACCCCTCAGGGACCTACGAGCAGTACTTC. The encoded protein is CASSDPSGTYEQYF.

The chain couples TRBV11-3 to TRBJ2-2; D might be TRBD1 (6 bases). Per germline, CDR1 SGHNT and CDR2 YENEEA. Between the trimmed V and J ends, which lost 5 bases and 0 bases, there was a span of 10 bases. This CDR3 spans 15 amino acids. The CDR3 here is CASSMNRANTGELFF. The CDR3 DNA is TGTGCCAGCAGCATGAACAGGGCGAACACCGGGGAGCTGTTTTTT.

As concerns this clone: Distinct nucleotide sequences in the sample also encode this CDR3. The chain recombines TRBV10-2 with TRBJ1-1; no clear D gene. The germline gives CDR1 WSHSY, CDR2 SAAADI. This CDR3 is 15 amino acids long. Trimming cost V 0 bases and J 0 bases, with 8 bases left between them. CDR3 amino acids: CASSESRRLNTEAFF. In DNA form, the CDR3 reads TGCGCCAGCAGTGAGTCGAGGCGGTTGAACACTGAAGCTTTCTTT.

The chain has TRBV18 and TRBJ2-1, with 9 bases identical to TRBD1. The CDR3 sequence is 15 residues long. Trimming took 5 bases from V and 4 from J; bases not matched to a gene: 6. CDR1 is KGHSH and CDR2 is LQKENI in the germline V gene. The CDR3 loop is CASSAGTGIYNEQFF. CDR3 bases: TGTGCCAGCTCAGCCGGGACAGGGATTTACAATGAGCAGTTCTTC. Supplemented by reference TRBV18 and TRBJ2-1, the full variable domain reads NAGVMQNPRHLVRRRGQEARLRCSPMKGHSHVYWYRQLPEEGLKFMVYLQKENIIDESGMPKERFSAEFPKEGPSILRIQQVVRGDSAAYFCASSAGTGIYNEQFFGPGTRLTVL.

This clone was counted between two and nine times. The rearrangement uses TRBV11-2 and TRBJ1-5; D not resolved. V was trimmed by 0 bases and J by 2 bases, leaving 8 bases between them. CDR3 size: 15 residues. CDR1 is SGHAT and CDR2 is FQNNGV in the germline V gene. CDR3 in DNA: TGTGCCAGCAGCTTAGATAGTCGGGGCAATCAGCCCCAGCATTTT. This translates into CASSLDSRGNQPQHF.

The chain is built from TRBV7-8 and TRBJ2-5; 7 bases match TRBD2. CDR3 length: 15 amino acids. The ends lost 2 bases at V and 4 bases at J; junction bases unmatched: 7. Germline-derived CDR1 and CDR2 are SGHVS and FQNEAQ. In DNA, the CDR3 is TGTGCCAGCAGCTTAAGTAGGGGCGGGGGAGAGACCCAGTACTTC. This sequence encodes CASSLSRGGGETQYF.

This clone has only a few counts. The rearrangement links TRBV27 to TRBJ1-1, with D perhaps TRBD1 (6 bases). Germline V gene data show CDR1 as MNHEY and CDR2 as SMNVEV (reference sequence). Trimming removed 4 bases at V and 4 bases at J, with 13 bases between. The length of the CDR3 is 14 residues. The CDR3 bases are TGTGCCAGCAGTTCCGGGGGGACAAGCACTGAAGCTTTCTTT. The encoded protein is CASSSGGTSTEAFF.

This CDR3 is CASSPRDLQETQYF. In nucleotides, the CDR3 is TGTGCCAGCTCACCACGAGACTTACAAGAGACCCAGTACTTC. The chain couples TRBV18 to TRBJ2-5; no firm D call. Per germline, CDR1 KGHSH and CDR2 LQKENI. The CDR3 spans 14 residues. The V and J ends lost 1 base and 2 bases respectively, with 8 bases between them.

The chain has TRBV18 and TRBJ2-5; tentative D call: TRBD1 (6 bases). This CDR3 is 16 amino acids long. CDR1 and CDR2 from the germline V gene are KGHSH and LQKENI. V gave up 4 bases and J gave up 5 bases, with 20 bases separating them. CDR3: CASSLIRTALMETQYF. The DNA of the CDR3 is TGTGCCAGCTCACTGATCCGGACAGCCCTTATGGAGACCCAGTACTTC.

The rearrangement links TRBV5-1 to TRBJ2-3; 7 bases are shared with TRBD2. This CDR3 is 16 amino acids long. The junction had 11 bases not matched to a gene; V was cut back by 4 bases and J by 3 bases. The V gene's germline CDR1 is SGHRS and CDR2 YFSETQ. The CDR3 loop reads CASSTAQTSPTDTQYF. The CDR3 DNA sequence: TGCGCCAGCAGCACAGCGCAGACTAGCCCAACAGATACGCAGTATTTT.

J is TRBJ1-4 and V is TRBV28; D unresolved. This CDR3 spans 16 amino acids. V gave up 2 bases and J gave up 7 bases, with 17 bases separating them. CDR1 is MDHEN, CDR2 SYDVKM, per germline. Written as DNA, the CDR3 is TGTGCCAGCAGTTTAAGTGAATGGAGTCATACTGAAAAACTGTTTTTT. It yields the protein CASSLSEWSHTEKLFF. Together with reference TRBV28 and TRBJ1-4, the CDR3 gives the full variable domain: DVKVTQSSRYLVKRTGEKVFLECVQDMDHENMFWYRQDPGLGLRLIYFSYDVKMKEKGDIPEGYSVSREKKERFSLILESASTNQTSMYLCASSLSEWSHTEKLFFGSGTQLSVL.

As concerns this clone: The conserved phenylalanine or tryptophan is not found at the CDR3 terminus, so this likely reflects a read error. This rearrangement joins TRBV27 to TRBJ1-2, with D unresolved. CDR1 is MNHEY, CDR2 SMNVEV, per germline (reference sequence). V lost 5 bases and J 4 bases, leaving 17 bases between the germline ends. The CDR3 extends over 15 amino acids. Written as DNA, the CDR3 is TGTGCCAGCAGTCCTACCCCTAGAAGTCTCTATGGCTACACCCTC. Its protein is CASSPTPRSLYGYTL.

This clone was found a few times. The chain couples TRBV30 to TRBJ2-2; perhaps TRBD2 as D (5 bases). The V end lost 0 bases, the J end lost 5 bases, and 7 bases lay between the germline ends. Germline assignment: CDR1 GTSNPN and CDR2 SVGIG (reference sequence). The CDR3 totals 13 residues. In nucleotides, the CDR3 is TGTGCCTGGAGTGTCCGAGGGACCGGGGAGCTGTTTTTT. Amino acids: CAWSVRGTGELFF.

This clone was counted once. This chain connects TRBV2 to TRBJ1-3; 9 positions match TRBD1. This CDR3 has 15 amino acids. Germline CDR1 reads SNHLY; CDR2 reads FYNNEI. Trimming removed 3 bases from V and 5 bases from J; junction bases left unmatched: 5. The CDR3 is CASSDQTGGRNTIYF. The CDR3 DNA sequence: TGTGCCAGCAGTGACCAGACAGGGGGAAGAAACACCATATATTTT. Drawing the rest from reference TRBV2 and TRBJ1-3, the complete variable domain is EPEVTQTPSHQVTQMGQEVILRCVPISNHLYFYWYRQILGQKVEFLVSFYNNEISEKSEIFDDQFSVERPDGSNFTLKIRSTKLEDSAMYFCASSDQTGGRNTIYFGEGSWLTVV.

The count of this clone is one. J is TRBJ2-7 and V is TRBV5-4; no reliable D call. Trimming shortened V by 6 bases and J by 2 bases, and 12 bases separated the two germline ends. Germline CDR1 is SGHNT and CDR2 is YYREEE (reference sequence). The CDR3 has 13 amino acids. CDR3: CASKQPDTYEQYF. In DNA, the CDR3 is TGTGCCAGCAAACAGCCCGATACCTACGAGCAGTACTTC.